This TCR beta chain appears in the sequencing data of a study of T cells after yellow fever vaccination. The CDR3 has 14 amino acids. The V and J ends lost 3 bases and 5 bases, in that order; junction bases with no gene match: 5. In germline, CDR1 is KGHSH, CDR2 LQKENI. A single record per CDR3 protein comes from TCRdb applying MiXCR to the 5' RACE reads. Of 68,000 or so distinct CDR3 sequences in the sample, approximately 7.4% were seen once. The chain couples TRBV18 to TRBJ2-5, with 8 bases matching TRBD1. Sequencing used CD8+ T cells sorted from PBMCs, obtained 15 days after the yellow fever booster vaccination. This clonotype was obtained from a man in his thirties or forties who received the YFV17D yellow fever vaccine. In DNA, the CDR3 is TGTGCCAGCTCACCGGACAGGGCCGCGGAGACCCAGTACTTC. Translating it yields CASSPDRAAETQYF.